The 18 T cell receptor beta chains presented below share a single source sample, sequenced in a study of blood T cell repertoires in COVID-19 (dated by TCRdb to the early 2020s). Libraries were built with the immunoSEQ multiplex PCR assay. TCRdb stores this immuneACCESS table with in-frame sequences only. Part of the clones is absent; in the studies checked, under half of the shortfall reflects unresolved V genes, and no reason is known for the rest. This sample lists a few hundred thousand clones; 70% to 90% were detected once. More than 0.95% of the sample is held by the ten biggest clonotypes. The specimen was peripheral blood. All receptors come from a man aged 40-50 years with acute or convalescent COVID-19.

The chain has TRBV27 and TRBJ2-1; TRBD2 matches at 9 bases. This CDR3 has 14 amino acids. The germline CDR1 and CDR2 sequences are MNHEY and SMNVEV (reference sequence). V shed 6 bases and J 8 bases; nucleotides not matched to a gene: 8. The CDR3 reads CASRDATSGHEQFF. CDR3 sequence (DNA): TGTGCCAGCAGAGACGCGACTAGCGGTCATGAGCAGTTCTTC.

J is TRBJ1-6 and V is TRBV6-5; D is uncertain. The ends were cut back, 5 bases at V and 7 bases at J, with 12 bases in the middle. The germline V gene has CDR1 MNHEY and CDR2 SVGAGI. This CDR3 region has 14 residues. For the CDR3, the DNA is TGTGCCAGCAGTCAAATCAACAGCAATTCACCCCTCCACTTT. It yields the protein CASSQINSNSPLHF.

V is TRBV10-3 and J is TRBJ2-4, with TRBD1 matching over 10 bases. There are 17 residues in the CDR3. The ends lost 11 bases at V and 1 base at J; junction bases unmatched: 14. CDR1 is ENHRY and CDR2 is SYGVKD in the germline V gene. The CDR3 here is CAALLGTGEGAKNIQYF. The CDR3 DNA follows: TGTGCCGCACTCCTCGGGACAGGGGAGGGGGCCAAAAACATTCAGTACTTC.

CDR3 coding DNA: TGTGCCAGCAGCCCAAATCAGGGTCGGTCTAATGAAAAACTGTTTTTT. Translation gives CASSPNQGRSNEKLFF. The V gene is TRBV27, the J gene TRBJ1-4; TRBD1 might be the D (5 bases). Germline V gives CDR1 MNHEY, CDR2 SMNVEV (reference sequence). Trimming cost V 6 bases and J 3 bases, with 17 bases left between them. The CDR3 has 16 residues.

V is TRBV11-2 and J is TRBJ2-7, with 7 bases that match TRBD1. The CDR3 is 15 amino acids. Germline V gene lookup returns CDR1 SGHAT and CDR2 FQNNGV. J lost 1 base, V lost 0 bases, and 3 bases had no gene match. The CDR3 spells CASSLDQTGSYEQYF. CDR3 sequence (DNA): TGTGCCAGCAGCTTAGACCAGACAGGGTCCTACGAGCAGTACTTC.

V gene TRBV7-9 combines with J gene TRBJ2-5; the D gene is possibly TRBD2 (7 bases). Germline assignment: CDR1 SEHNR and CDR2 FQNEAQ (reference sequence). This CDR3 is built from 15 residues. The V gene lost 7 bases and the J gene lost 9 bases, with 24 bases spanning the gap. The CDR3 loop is CASIPRGGGQSPQYF. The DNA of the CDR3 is TGTGCCAGCATCCCCCGTGGGGGGGGGCAATCGCCCCAGTACTTC.

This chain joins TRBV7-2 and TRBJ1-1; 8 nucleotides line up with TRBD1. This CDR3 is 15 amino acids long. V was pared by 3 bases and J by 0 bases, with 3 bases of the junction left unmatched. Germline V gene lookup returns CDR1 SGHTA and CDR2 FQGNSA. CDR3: CASSFRQGLNTEAFF. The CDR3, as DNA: TGTGCCAGCAGCTTCCGACAGGGGCTGAACACTGAAGCTTTCTTT. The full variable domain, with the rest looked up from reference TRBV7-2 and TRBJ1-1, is GAGVSQSPSNKVTEKGKDVELRCDPISGHTALYWYRQSLGQGLEFLIYFQGNSAPDKSGLPSDRFSAERTGGSVSTLTIQRTQQEDSAVYLCASSFRQGLNTEAFFGQGTRLTVV.

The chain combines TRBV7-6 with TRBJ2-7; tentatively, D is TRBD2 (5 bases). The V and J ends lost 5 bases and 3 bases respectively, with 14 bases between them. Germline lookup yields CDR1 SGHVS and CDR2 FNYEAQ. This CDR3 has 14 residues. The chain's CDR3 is CASSPQIGSYEQYF. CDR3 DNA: TGTGCCAGCAGCCCCCAGATAGGGAGCTACGAGCAGTACTTC.

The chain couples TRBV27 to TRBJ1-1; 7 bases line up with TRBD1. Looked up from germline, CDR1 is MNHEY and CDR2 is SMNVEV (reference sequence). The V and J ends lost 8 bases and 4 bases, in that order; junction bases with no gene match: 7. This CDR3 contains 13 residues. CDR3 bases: TGTGCCAGCCAGATCCCAGGGGGCACTGAAGCTTTCTTT. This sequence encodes CASQIPGGTEAFF.

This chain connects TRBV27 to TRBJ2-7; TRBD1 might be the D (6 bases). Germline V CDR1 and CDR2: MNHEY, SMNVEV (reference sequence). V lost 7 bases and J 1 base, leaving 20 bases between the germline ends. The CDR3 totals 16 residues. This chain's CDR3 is CASTWRAGALSYEQYF. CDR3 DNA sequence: TGTGCCAGCACTTGGCGGGCAGGGGCGCTTTCCTACGAGCAGTACTTC.

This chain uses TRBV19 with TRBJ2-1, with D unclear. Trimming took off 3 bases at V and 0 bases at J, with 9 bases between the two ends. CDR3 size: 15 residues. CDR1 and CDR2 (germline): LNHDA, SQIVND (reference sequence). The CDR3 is CASSISPSSYNEQFF. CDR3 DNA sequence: TGTGCCAGTAGTATCTCTCCGAGCTCCTACAATGAGCAGTTCTTC.

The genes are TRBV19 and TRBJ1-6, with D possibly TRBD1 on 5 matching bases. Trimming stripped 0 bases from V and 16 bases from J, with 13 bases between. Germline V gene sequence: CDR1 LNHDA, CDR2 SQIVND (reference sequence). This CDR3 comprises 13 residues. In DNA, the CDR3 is TGTGCCAGTAGTATAGATCCCGGACACGGGCTCCACTTT. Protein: CASSIDPGHGLHF.

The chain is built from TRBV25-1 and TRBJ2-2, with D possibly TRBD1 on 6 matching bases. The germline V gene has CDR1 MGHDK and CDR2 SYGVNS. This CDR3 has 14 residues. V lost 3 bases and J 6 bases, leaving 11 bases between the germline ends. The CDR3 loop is CASSDQKGAGELFF. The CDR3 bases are TGTGCCAGCAGTGATCAGAAGGGGGCCGGGGAGCTGTTTTTT.

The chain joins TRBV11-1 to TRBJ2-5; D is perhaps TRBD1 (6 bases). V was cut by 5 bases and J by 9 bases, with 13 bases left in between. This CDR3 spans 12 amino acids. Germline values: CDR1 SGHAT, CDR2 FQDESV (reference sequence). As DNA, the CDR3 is TGTGCCAGCAGCAGAATCGCAGGGGCCCAGTACTTC. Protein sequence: CASSRIAGAQYF. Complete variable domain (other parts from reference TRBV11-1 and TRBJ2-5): EAEVAQSPRYKITEKSQAVAFWCDPISGHATLYWYRQILGQGPELLVQFQDESVVDDSQLPKDRFSAERLKGVDSTLKIQPAELGDSAMYLCASSRIAGAQYFGPGTRLLVL.

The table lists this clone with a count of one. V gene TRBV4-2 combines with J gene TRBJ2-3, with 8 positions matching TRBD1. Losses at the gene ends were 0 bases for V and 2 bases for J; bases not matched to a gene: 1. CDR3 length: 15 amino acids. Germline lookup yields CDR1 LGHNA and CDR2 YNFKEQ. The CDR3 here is CASSQEGQVTDTQYF. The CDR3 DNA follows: TGTGCCAGCAGCCAAGAGGGACAGGTCACAGATACGCAGTATTTT.

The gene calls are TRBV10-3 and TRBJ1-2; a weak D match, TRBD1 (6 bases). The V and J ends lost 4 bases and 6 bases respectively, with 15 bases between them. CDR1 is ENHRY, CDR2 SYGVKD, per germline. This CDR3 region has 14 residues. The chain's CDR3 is CAISARDKDNGYTF. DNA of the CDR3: TGTGCCATCAGTGCCCGGGACAAGGATAATGGCTACACCTTC.

CDR3 residues: CASSLGHGKAFF. The CDR3 coding sequence is TGTGCCAGCAGTTTGGGTCACGGGAAGGCTTTCTTT. The rearrangement links TRBV12-3 or TRBV12-4 to TRBJ1-1; D unclear. V dropped 3 bases and J dropped 11 bases, with 13 bases sitting between them. The CDR3 totals 12 residues.

The CDR3 DNA follows: TGCGCCAGCAGCAGGGACAGCCCTCACGCTGAAGCTTTCTTT. Translating it yields CASSRDSPHAEAFF. The chain is built from TRBV5-1 and TRBJ1-1, with 7 bases identical to TRBD1. Germline V CDR1 and CDR2: SGHRS, YFSETQ. CDR3 length equals 14 residues. V shed 4 bases and J 6 bases; nucleotides not matched to a gene: 9.